The 8 T cell receptor beta chains listed next were all sequenced from one sample in a study of T-cell reconstitution after alpha-beta-depleted transplantation in children. The TCRbeta library incorporated unique molecular identifiers. TCRdb re-analysed the PCR reads in MiXCR, keeping a single row per CDR3 protein. Of fewer than 700,000 distinct CDR3 sequences listed, around 23% are singletons. The source was PBMCs, mostly from graft donor cells, collected 360 days after TCRalphabeta/CD19-depleted stem cell transplant. Receptor source: a boy in the first two years of life who had a stem cell transplant for acute myeloid leukemia, so the T cells may come from the graft donor.

V and J are TRBV5-1 and TRBJ2-5; D remains unclear. The germline V and J ends were trimmed by 0 bases and 2 bases, with 11 bases remaining between them. This CDR3 has 15 residues. Germline V gene lookup returns CDR1 SGHRS and CDR2 YFSETQ. CDR3 coding DNA: TGCGCCAGCAGCTTGGCCGCTGGGTTTCAAGAGACCCAGTACTTC. This translates into CASSLAAGFQETQYF.

This clonotype was counted ten times or more. V usage is TRBV18 and J usage is TRBJ1-1; D is uncertain. Per germline, CDR1 KGHSH and CDR2 LQKENI. This CDR3 region has 12 residues. V was cut by 8 bases and J by 0 bases, with 7 bases left in between. The CDR3 DNA follows: TGTGCCAGCGCGTCGATGAACACTGAAGCTTTCTTT. Translating gives CASASMNTEAFF.

This clonotype was counted ten times or more. V and J are TRBV12-3 or TRBV12-4 and TRBJ2-3, with 11 bases identical to TRBD2. This CDR3 region has 16 residues. The V and J ends lost 0 bases and 6 bases, in that order; junction bases with no gene match: 5. The CDR3 DNA follows: TGTGCCAGCAGTTTAGCTAGCGGGGGGGCCGTGGATACGCAGTATTTT. Protein product: CASSLASGGAVDTQYF.

This clonotype was observed a few times. The chain couples TRBV13 to TRBJ2-1; 8 bases agree with TRBD2. The trim removed 5 bases at V and 7 bases at J, leaving 16 bases unmatched. Germline assignment: CDR1 PRHDT and CDR2 FYEKMQ (reference sequence). The CDR3 covers 17 residues. The CDR3 loop reads CASSPVPPAGEVNEQFF. As DNA, the CDR3 is TGTGCCAGCAGCCCCGTCCCTCCAGCGGGGGAGGTTAATGAGCAGTTCTTC.

J is TRBJ2-1 and V is TRBV4-1, with D perhaps being TRBD1 or TRBD2 (5 bases each). Germline V lookup: CDR1 MGHRA, CDR2 YSYEKL. The germline V and J ends were trimmed by 1 base and 9 bases, with 22 bases remaining between them. This CDR3 has 17 residues. The CDR3 DNA reads as TGCGCCAGCAGCCAAGTCGGGGTTAGGGGATTCAAGGCTGAGCAGTTCTTC. Protein product: CASSQVGVRGFKAEQFF.

This clonotype was observed a handful of times. The CDR3 nucleotides read TGTGCCAGCAGCTTATCCTCGGGACAAGAGACCCAGTACTTC. As protein: CASSLSSGQETQYF. V is TRBV11-1 and J is TRBJ2-5; D might be TRBD2 (5 bases). Between the trimmed V and J ends, which lost 2 bases and 2 bases, there was a span of 9 bases. The CDR3 loop spans 14 amino acids. Per the germline V gene, CDR1 is SGHAT and CDR2 is FQDESV (reference sequence).

The chain carries TRBV20-1 and TRBJ2-6, with 7 bases matching TRBD1. This CDR3 comprises 18 residues. CDR1 DFQATT and CDR2 SNEGSKA come from the germline V gene (reference sequence). The J segment lost 1 base and the V segment lost 5 bases, leaving 14 bases of the junction unmatched. In nucleotides, the CDR3 is TGCAGTGCTCAGGGCAACAGGGGAAAGGGGTCTGGGGCCAACGTCCTGACTTTC. It encodes CSAQGNRGKGSGANVLTF.

The chain couples TRBV12-3 or TRBV12-4 to TRBJ1-5, with no clear D. CDR3 length equals 13 residues. V was trimmed by 8 bases and J by 4 bases, leaving 12 bases between them. For the CDR3, the DNA is TGTGCCAGCTGCCCTAGGTTGAATCAGCCCCAGCATTTT. Translation gives CASCPRLNQPQHF.